The present T cell receptor (beta chain) was sequenced within a study of blood T cell repertoires in COVID-19 (TCRdb year 2020). Regarding the research as a whole: The collaborator samples originated in the United States, Italy and Spain and spanned the acute and convalescent phases of COVID-19. A de-identified subject ID, COVID-19 status, age in years and sex were almost always included in the sample metadata. Samples were obtained from the ongoing ImmuneRACE study (first 160 participants) and from 1,254 subjects provided by 6 global collaborators. The repertoires were released in a freely available public database meant as a resource for research on the immune response to SARS-CoV-2. Where HLA class I and class II types were available, the types were taken from metadata supplied by the sample provider, not from assay-based typing. Subjects who had been exposed to COVID-19, were actively infected with it, or had recovered from it provided the deeply sampled blood TCRbeta repertoires that made up the dataset. The prospective study material was composed of cDNA or gDNA derived from T cells, B-cell-depleted T cells, or PBMCs. The paper's findings and limits, for the study overall: The quantity of clinical and demographic metadata differed by source and by participant and was supplied without curation.

Each collaborating institution followed its own protocols to collect whole blood in K2EDTA tubes. For TCRbeta analysis, collaborators shipped samples in one of three forms: frozen whole blood, isolated PBMCs, or DNA extracted from either of those sample types. TCRbeta CDR3 regions were amplified from genomic DNA using the immunoSEQ Assay, a bias-controlled multiplex PCR. Per the authors' processing: The number of nucleated cells in each sample was estimated from the amplification of reference gene primers within the assay. Sequence reads were collapsed and filtered to measure the absolute abundance of every unique TCRbeta CDR3 rearrangement. For each sample, productive Simpson clonality was calculated by taking the square root of Simpson's diversity index across productive rearrangements. TCRdb took this table from immuneACCESS and kept in-frame rearrangements with V and J called. Such tables lack part of the clones; where checked against another copy, unresolved V genes explain under half of the gap, and the rest is unexplained. That table furnishes V, J and clone size, whereas the DNA furnished D and trimming. Recorded for this sample are about 210,000 clones; 88% of them occurred a single time. The ten largest make up 1.5% to 2% of the sample.

Points on this clone: Its recognized antigen is unknown. Qualities for individual bases were not recorded, and no much larger clone is one base off.

The TCR originated in a man aged 18 to 30 with active or convalescent COVID-19. The sequencing input was peripheral blood.

In nucleotides, the sequence is TGTGCCAGCTCCGGGACAGGGGCGGGCGGTGAAAAACTGTTTTTT. This is translated as CASSGTGAGGEKLFF. The rearrangement joined TRBV2 to TRBJ1-4, and TRBD1 aligns with 10 junction nucleotides. For CDR1 and CDR2, the germline V gene lists SNHLY and FYNNEI. The CDR3 numbers 15 residues from cysteine through phenylalanine. Kept here is only the CDR3 DNA, which spans 45 bases and is read in frame from base 1. V is pruned by 8 bases and J by 7 bases, leaving 10 bases of the junction without a gene match.